This TCR beta chain was captured by sequencing in a study of blood T cell repertoires in COVID-19. Study in general: Sources were T cells, B-cell-depleted T cells, or PBMCs; the material itself was cDNA or gDNA.

The CDR3 totals 12 residues. Germline loops: CDR1 SNHLY, CDR2 FYNNEI. Trimming pared 5 bases from V and 2 bases from J, leaving 7 bases between. Cohort 3 recovered donors had two negative PCRs, clearance, or symptom resolution. Authors' methods: Counts of nucleated cells, estimated from reference gene primer amplification, were obtained. The data were produced by immunoSEQ multiplex PCR, yet TCRdb's version contains in-frame clones alone and is incomplete. V and J calls and clone size follow that table, whereas D and trimming were derived from the DNA. The sample includes about 100,000 clones, 65% to 90% of them seen just once.

This clonotype originated in a woman in her 50s who had recovered from COVID-19. Sequencing was performed on PBMCs or T cells enriched from blood (not recorded which). This rearrangement joins TRBV2 to TRBJ2-7; D not resolved. In DNA, the CDR3 is TGTGCCAGCAGTTTATCTCCCTACGAGCAGTACTTC. This translates into CASSLSPYEQYF.